These T cell receptor beta chains were read from a single sample in a study of T cell responses to AZD1222 COVID-19 vaccine. Generated by immunoSEQ multiplex PCR, the TCRdb table keeps only in-frame clones and is missing some. The sample carries 150,000 to 200,000 clones, about 93% recorded once. The specimen comprised peripheral blood, sampled 28 days after the second AZD1222 dose. These receptors were obtained from an adult who received the AZD1222 COVID-19 vaccine. Both conserved end residues are trimmed from each CDR3.

v_gene,CDR3aa
TRBV2,ASKLAQETQY
TRBV7-7,ASSEGYGTHNEQF
TRBV6-2/TRBV6-3,ASSYEAYSYNEQF
TRBV18,ASSPFGLRGAETQY
TRBV6-1,ASSEGPGVRETQY
TRBV6-5,ASKTTYGYT
TRBV10-3,AISETGTQETQY
TRBV11-1,ASKSTGFSYEQY
TRBV3-1/TRBV3-2,ASSQGTGLNYGYT
TRBV24-1,ATRPDRVNTEAF
TRBV28,ASSAGSYEQY
TRBV5-1,ASSLGTPGQGYEQY
TRBV3-1/TRBV3-2,ASSAAVSGNTIY
TRBV12-3/TRBV12-4,ASRGDNQPQH
TRBV30,AWIRGNTGELF
TRBV12-3/TRBV12-4,ASSLRAGQPQH
TRBV5-4,ASSLKTGTYEQY
TRBV12-3/TRBV12-4,ASSLMGNEKLF